These 15 T cell receptor beta chains came from one sample sequenced in a study of identical twins. MiXCR, applied by TCRdb to the 5' RACE reads, yields one record per CDR3 protein. This repertoire shows around 1.7 million distinct CDR3 sequences, roughly a third found once; its top ten account for 0.25% to 0.3%. The sequencing sample was made of cord blood. The receptors were sampled from a newborn girl in good health.

This sequence joins TRBV15 and TRBJ2-1; 8 nucleotides agree with TRBD1. The CDR3 runs 19 residues. J was trimmed by 4 bases and V by 1 base; bases with no gene match: 15. Germline CDR1 reads LNHNV; CDR2 reads YYDKDF (reference sequence). CDR3 amino acids: CATSRGFSPRTGSYNEQFF. The CDR3 DNA is TGTGCCACCAGCAGAGGCTTTTCCCCGAGGACAGGGAGTTACAATGAGCAGTTCTTC.

Here the CDR3 DNA reads TGTGCCAGCAGCCTAGCGGGATCGAATCAAGAGACCCAGTACTTC. Protein sequence: CASSLAGSNQETQYF. The chain carries TRBV4-2 and TRBJ2-5, with TRBD2 identical over 8 bases. CDR1 is LGHNA and CDR2 is YNFKEQ in the germline V gene. V lost 4 bases, J lost 2 bases, and 6 bases stayed unmatched. The CDR3 sequence is 15 residues long.

Notes on this clonotype: One end of the junction varies from germline; a read error may be responsible. The chain uses TRBV20-1 and TRBJ1-4; D is undetermined. The V gene's germline CDR1 is DFQATT and CDR2 SNEGSKA (reference sequence). CDR3 length: 14 amino acids. The CDR3: CSAQYGATNEKPFF. The CDR3 DNA reads as TGCAGTGCTCAATACGGTGCAACTAATGAAAAACCGTTTTTT.

This clonotype was recorded many times. This chain joins TRBV11-2 and TRBJ2-1; 11 bases line up with TRBD2. The CDR3 has 14 residues. Germline V gene data show CDR1 as SGHAT and CDR2 as FQNNGV. Losses at the gene ends were 5 bases for V and 7 bases for J; bases not matched to a gene: 4. The CDR3 coding sequence is TGTGCCAGCAGCGGACGACTAGCGGGGAATGAGCAGTTCTTC. This sequence encodes CASSGRLAGNEQFF.

This clonotype was observed a few times. CDR3 loop: CATSRDNGQPQHF. DNA for the CDR3: TGTGCCACCAGCAGAGATAATGGTCAGCCCCAGCATTTT. V usage is TRBV15 and J usage is TRBJ1-5; D unclear. Deletions cut 0 bases from V and 6 bases from J, with 6 bases between. Germline lookup yields CDR1 LNHNV and CDR2 YYDKDF (reference sequence). The CDR3 has 13 residues.

The chain has TRBV20-1 and TRBJ2-2, with 7 bases lining up with TRBD2. After removal of 5 bases from V and 5 bases from J, the junction contained 5 bases not matched to a gene. The CDR3 contains 13 residues. The V gene's germline CDR1 is DFQATT and CDR2 SNEGSKA (reference sequence). CDR3 coding DNA: TGCAGTGCTGCCGGGACTACAACCGGGGAGCTGTTTTTT. It encodes CSAAGTTTGELFF.

The gene calls are TRBV12-3 or TRBV12-4 and TRBJ2-5, with D perhaps matching TRBD1 or TRBD2 (5 bases each). V was trimmed by 5 bases and J by 3 bases, leaving 16 bases between them. The CDR3 is 15 amino acids. CDR3 in amino acids: CASSPPGTYKETQYF. CDR3 coding DNA: TGTGCCAGCAGTCCACCCGGGACCTACAAAGAGACCCAGTACTTC.

This clonotype was seen a handful of times. The J gene is TRBJ1-5, the V gene TRBV2, with D unclear. The CDR3 extends over 13 amino acids. Germline V gene lookup returns CDR1 SNHLY and CDR2 FYNNEI. V was trimmed by 3 bases and J by 6 bases, leaving 9 bases between them. The DNA for the CDR3 is TGTGCCAGCAGTGACGTCTCCTCTCAGCCCCAGCATTTT. Translated: CASSDVSSQPQHF.

Worth noting for this clonotype: This may be a read error: a much more frequent sequence differs by one nucleotide. V is TRBV3-1 and J is TRBJ2-5, with no clear D. The tail of the sequence fits TRBJ2-7 better, so the J call may be wrong. CDR3 length equals 13 residues. CDR1 and CDR2 (germline): LGHDT, YNNKEL (reference sequence). CDR3 DNA: TGTGCCGGCAGCCCCCTGGCAGGCTACGAGCAGTACTTC. It translates to CAGSPLAGYEQYF.

At least ten counts were recorded for this clonotype. CDR3 nucleotide sequence: TGCAGCTCGGTGGACCGCCGAGTCCACGAGCAGTACTTC. Amino acid sequence: CSSVDRRVHEQYF. The chain employs TRBV20-1 and TRBJ2-7; D gene uncertain. The CDR3 consists of 13 residues. Germline loops: CDR1 DFQATT, CDR2 SNEGSKA (reference sequence).

In DNA form, the CDR3 reads TGTGCCAGCAGCAAAGGGGAGACTAGATGCAGCGATGAGCAGTTCTTC. It specifies CASSKGETRCSDEQFF. The rearrangement links TRBV21-1 to TRBJ2-1; the table assigns TRBD2, which was not confirmed against the DNA. TRBV21-1 is an annotated pseudogene. There are 16 residues in the CDR3.

To note about this clonotype: One base away lies a much larger clone, so this may be a sequencing read error. The chain couples TRBV11-2 to TRBJ2-1, with 11 bases identical to TRBD2. Germline assignment: CDR1 SGHAT and CDR2 FQNNGV. The CDR3 length is 15 residues. V was pared by 5 bases and J by 6 bases, with 6 bases of the junction left unmatched. CDR3 in amino acids: CASSPISGGANEQFF. CDR3 DNA sequence: TGTGCCAGCAGCCCCATTAGCGGGGGGGCCAATGAGCAGTTCTTC.

This clonotype has only a few counts. This sequence joins TRBV11-2 and TRBJ2-3; TRBD2 agrees at 9 bases. V was clipped by 5 bases and J by 3 bases; unmatched bases: 18. Germline CDR1 reads SGHAT; CDR2 reads FQNNGV. This CDR3 contains 19 residues. CDR3 DNA sequence: TGTGCCAGCAGCCCACGGGACAGTTTGAGCGGGAGGACGACAGATACGCAGTATTTT. This gives the protein CASSPRDSLSGRTTDTQYF.

The rearrangement joins TRBV20-1 to TRBJ2-6, with a weak D call TRBD1 (6 bases). Trimming took off 0 bases at V and 3 bases at J, with 15 bases between the two ends. CDR3 size: 17 residues. The germline gives CDR1 DFQATT, CDR2 SNEGSKA (reference sequence). The CDR3 coding sequence is TGCAGTGCTAGAGATCCCCCAGGGGCGCGTGGGGCCAACGTCCTGACTTTC. Residues: CSARDPPGARGANVLTF.

This clonotype occurred a few times. The rearrangement joins TRBV12-3 or TRBV12-4 to TRBJ1-5; 8 bases agree with TRBD1. Trimming at V came to 5 bases and at J to 4 bases, leaving 7 bases not matched to a gene. The length of the CDR3 is 15 residues. The CDR3 DNA reads as TGTGCCAGCAGTCCGACAGGGGCAGCTAATCAGCCCCAGCATTTT. Translated, it gives CASSPTGAANQPQHF.